The source of this T cell receptor beta chain is a study of blood T cell repertoires in COVID-19 (dated by TCRdb to the early 2020s). Turning to the overall study: Samples from collaborators originated in the United States, Italy and Spain and spanned both the acute and convalescent phases of COVID-19. The repertoires were released in a freely available public database meant as a resource for research on the immune response to SARS-CoV-2. The samples were drawn from two sources: the first 160 participants of the ongoing ImmuneRACE study, and some 1,300 subjects contributed by 6 global collaborators. The material from the prospective study consisted of cDNA or gDNA derived from T cells, B-cell-depleted T cells, or PBMCs. HLA class I and class II types, where available, came from metadata supplied by the sample provider rather than from assay-based typing. A de-identified subject ID, COVID-19 status, age in years and sex were almost always included in the sample metadata. Subjects who had been exposed to COVID-19, were actively infected with it, or had recovered from it provided the deeply sampled blood TCRbeta repertoires that made up the dataset. What the study reported, not specific to this receptor: Clinical and demographic metadata were provided uncurated, with the amount varying by source and participant.

Reading the germline V gene gives CDR1 SGDLS and CDR2 YYNGEE. Ends trimmed: V by 4 bases, J by 1 base; bases unmatched to a gene: 4. The CDR3 starts with the cysteine, ends with the phenylalanine, and has 15 residues. CDR3 DNA is the only sequence kept; it has 45 bases, read in frame from the first base. One collaborating source in Seattle enrolled patients while the patients were actively infected and followed the patients over time throughout the course of disease. The collaborating institutions used their own protocols to collect whole blood in K2EDTA tubes. For TCRbeta analysis, collaborator samples were shipped as frozen whole blood, as isolated PBMCs, or as DNA extracted from either sample type. In regard to this clone: The clone's antigen remains unknown. No base quality information exists; no much larger clone differs at one position.

TCRbeta CDR3 regions were amplified from genomic DNA using the immunoSEQ Assay, a bias-controlled multiplex PCR. Turning to the authors' computational methods: The number of nucleated cells in each sample was estimated by amplification of reference gene primers within the assay. To quantify the absolute abundance of each unique TCRbeta CDR3 rearrangement, sequence reads were collapsed and filtered. For each sample, productive Simpson clonality was calculated by taking the square root of Simpson's diversity index across productive rearrangements. In its TCRdb copy, this immuneACCESS table keeps in-frame sequences only and misses some clones. Where compared with another copy, unresolved V genes explain less than half of these, and the others have no known cause. The V and J calls and clone size are taken from that table; D and trimming were inferred from the DNA. Recorded for this sample are 350,000 or so clones; roughly 87% of them occurred a single time. Jointly, the top ten make up less than 5% of the sample.

The chain is encoded by TRBV9 joined to TRBJ2-3; 9 nucleotides in the junction match TRBD2. Material: peripheral blood. The clonotype was recovered from a woman aged 60 to 75 with COVID-19, enrolled during active disease. Here the CDR3 is given as CASSLRTSGTDTQYF. The DNA reads as follows: TGTGCCAGCAGCCTACGGACTAGCGGCACAGATACGCAGTATTTT.